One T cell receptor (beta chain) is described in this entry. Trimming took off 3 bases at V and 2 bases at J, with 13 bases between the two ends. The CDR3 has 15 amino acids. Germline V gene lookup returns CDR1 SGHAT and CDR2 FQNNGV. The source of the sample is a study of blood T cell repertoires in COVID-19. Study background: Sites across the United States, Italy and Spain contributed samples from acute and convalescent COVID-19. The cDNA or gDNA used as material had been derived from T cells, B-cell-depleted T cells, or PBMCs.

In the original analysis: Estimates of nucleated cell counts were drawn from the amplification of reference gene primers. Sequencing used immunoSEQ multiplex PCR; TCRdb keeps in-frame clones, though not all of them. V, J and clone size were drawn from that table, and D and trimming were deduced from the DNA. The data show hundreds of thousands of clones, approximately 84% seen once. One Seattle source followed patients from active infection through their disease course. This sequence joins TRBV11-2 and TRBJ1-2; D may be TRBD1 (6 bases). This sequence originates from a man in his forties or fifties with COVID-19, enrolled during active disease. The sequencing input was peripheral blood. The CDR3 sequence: CASSFATGWNYGYTF. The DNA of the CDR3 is TGTGCCAGCAGCTTTGCAACAGGGTGGAACTATGGCTACACCTTC.